A single sample is the source of the 23 T cell receptor beta chains below, sequenced in a study of early T cells in non-severe SARS-CoV-2 infection. TCRdb passed the 5' RACE reads through MiXCR, listing each CDR3 protein once. The sample shows around 77,000 distinct CDR3 sequences, approximately 12% of them seen only once. The material was whole blood, obtained at baseline. All receptors derive from an adult who was a healthcare worker with PCR-confirmed SARS-CoV-2 infection or an uninfected control (not recorded which). The donor label of this sample is uncertain.

This clonotype appeared a few times. V usage is TRBV30 and J usage is TRBJ1-3, with D possibly matching TRBD1 (6 bases). V was trimmed by 4 bases and J by 4 bases, leaving 20 bases between them. The CDR3 spans 16 residues. Germline V gene data show CDR1 as GTSNPN and CDR2 as SVGIG (reference sequence). CDR3 sequence reads: CAWIRTAQNHGNTIYF. The CDR3 DNA sequence: TGTGCCTGGATTCGGACAGCTCAAAACCACGGAAACACCATATATTTT. Supplemented by reference TRBV30 and TRBJ1-3, the full variable domain reads SQTIHQWPATLVQPVGSPLSLECTVEGTSNPNLYWYRQAAGRGLQLLFYSVGIGQISSEVPQNLSASRPQDRQFILSSKKLLLSDSGFYLCAWIRTAQNHGNTIYFGEGSWLTVV.

Note on this clonotype: No conserved phenylalanine or tryptophan ends this CDR3, so it is likely a read error. The chain combines TRBV7-3 with TRBJ1-1; 7 nucleotides align to TRBD1. This CDR3 is built from 17 residues. The V segment lost 1 base and the J segment 4 bases; nucleotides outside the gene matches: 12. Per the germline V gene, CDR1 is SGHTA and CDR2 is FQGTGA. For the CDR3, the DNA is TGTGCCAGCAGCTTAAGAGGGGACAGCCTGGGCGCCACTGAAGCTTTCTCT. Amino acid sequence: CASSLRGDSLGATEAFS.

The CDR3 DNA reads as TGCGCCAGCAGCCCCAGAGGGCGGGCGGCGTCCTACGAGCAGTACTTC. Protein sequence: CASSPRGRAASYEQYF. The chain couples TRBV5-1 to TRBJ2-7, with D possibly matching TRBD2 (5 bases). Trimming pared 4 bases from V and 1 base from J, leaving 18 bases between. This CDR3 has 16 residues. The germline V gene has CDR1 SGHRS and CDR2 YFSETQ.

The genes are TRBV4-3 and TRBJ2-1; TRBD1 matches at 9 bases. J gave up 3 bases and V 2 bases, and 2 bases lay outside the gene matches. This CDR3 contains 15 residues. Germline CDR1 and CDR2: LGHNA and YSLEER. CDR3 amino acids: CASSQTTGGYNEQFF. In DNA, the CDR3 is TGCGCCAGCAGCCAAACGACAGGGGGCTACAATGAGCAGTTCTTC.

Only a few counts were recorded for this clonotype. The chain links TRBV6-2 or TRBV6-3 to TRBJ2-7, with unresolved D. The germline V gene encodes CDR1 MNHEY and CDR2 SVGEGT. V gave up 2 bases and J gave up 1 base, with 6 bases separating them. CDR3 size: 13 residues. CDR3: CASSYAESYEQYF. Here the CDR3 DNA reads TGTGCCAGCAGTTACGCAGAATCCTACGAGCAGTACTTC.

This chain joins TRBV12-5 and TRBJ1-1; the D is unclear. This CDR3 spans 12 amino acids. Between the trimmed V and J ends, which lost 4 bases and 11 bases, there was a span of 14 bases. Germline values: CDR1 LGHNT, CDR2 FRNRAP. The CDR3 loop is CASGSPGLGAFF. The CDR3 nucleotides read TGTGCTAGTGGTTCGCCTGGACTTGGGGCTTTCTTT. The complete variable domain, with remaining parts taken from reference TRBV12-5 and TRBJ1-1, reads DARVTQTPRHKVTEMGQEVTMRCQPILGHNTVFWYRQTMMQGLELLAYFRNRAPLDDSGMPKDRFSAEMPDATLATLKIQPSEPRDSAVYFCASGSPGLGAFFGQGTRLTVV.

This clonotype was counted many times. The J gene is TRBJ2-4, the V gene TRBV19; 8 positions agree with TRBD1. CDR3 length equals 16 residues. Trimming at V came to 4 bases and at J to 4 bases, leaving 9 bases not matched to a gene. Per the germline V gene, CDR1 is LNHDA and CDR2 is SQIVND (reference sequence). The CDR3 DNA reads as TGTGCCAGTAGTAATCCCTGGAGACAGGGGAAAAACATTCAGTACTTC. Translating it yields CASSNPWRQGKNIQYF.

V usage is TRBV5-1 and J usage is TRBJ1-2, with 7 bases aligning to TRBD1. V lost 0 bases to trimming and J lost 3 bases; unmatched junction nucleotides: 2. CDR3 length: 14 amino acids. In germline, CDR1 is SGHRS, CDR2 YFSETQ. CDR3 protein: CASSLGDRDYGYTF. For the CDR3, the DNA is TGCGCCAGCAGCTTGGGCGACAGGGACTATGGCTACACCTTC.

The chain is built from TRBV7-2 and TRBJ2-7, with a possible D match to TRBD2 (5 bases). Trimming removed 4 bases at V and 6 bases at J, with 16 bases between. The CDR3 spans 14 residues. Germline V CDR1 and CDR2: SGHTA, FQGNSA. CDR3 amino acids: CASSSRMDLSEQYF. The DNA of the CDR3 is TGTGCCAGCAGCTCCCGGATGGACTTGTCCGAGCAGTACTTC.

This chain joins TRBV20-1 and TRBJ2-1; 12 bases match TRBD2. The germline gives CDR1 DFQATT, CDR2 SNEGSKA (reference sequence). V shed 3 bases, J shed 3 bases, and the junction held 12 bases outside the gene matches. The CDR3 totals 18 residues. The CDR3 bases are TGCAGTGCTAGCGGGACTAGCGGGCAGACAGGGCACTACAATGAGCAGTTCTTC. It encodes CSASGTSGQTGHYNEQFF.

Ten or more counts support this clonotype. The gene calls are TRBV6-1 and TRBJ2-3, with D possibly TRBD1 on 7 matching bases. V lost 4 bases to trimming and J lost 4 bases, with 15 bases between them. Germline CDR1 and CDR2: MNHNS and SASEGT. The CDR3 consists of 15 residues. CDR3 coding DNA: TGTGCCAGCAGTGTAGGAGGGGGCCGTGCAGATACGCAGTATTTT. As protein: CASSVGGGRADTQYF.

V is TRBV11-2 and J is TRBJ2-1; no reliable D call. V lost 1 base, J lost 6 bases, and 4 bases lay in between. The CDR3 length is 12 residues. The germline V gene encodes CDR1 SGHAT and CDR2 FQNNGV. The CDR3 sequence: CASSLVGNEQFF. The CDR3 nucleotides are TGTGCCAGCAGCTTAGTGGGCAATGAGCAGTTCTTC.

The chain is built from TRBV12-3 or TRBV12-4 and TRBJ2-7, with TRBD2 identical over 7 bases. This CDR3 has 14 amino acids. The ends lost 2 bases at V and 5 bases at J; junction bases unmatched: 6. CDR3 protein: CASSLRLATDEQYF. CDR3 DNA sequence: TGTGCCAGCAGTTTACGACTAGCTACCGACGAGCAGTACTTC.

This clonotype was seen only a few times. The J gene is TRBJ2-3, the V gene TRBV5-1; TRBD2 matches at 7 bases. Germline CDR1 SGHRS, CDR2 YFSETQ. The CDR3 is 17 residues long. V gave up 0 bases and J gave up 2 bases; unmatched junction bases: 9. CDR3 residues: CASSLDALAHITDTQYF. Written as DNA, the CDR3 is TGCGCCAGCAGCTTGGACGCACTAGCGCATATCACAGATACGCAGTATTTT.

This clonotype has more than one count but fewer than ten. The chain carries TRBV2 and TRBJ2-2; 7 bases fit TRBD1. Germline V gene data show CDR1 as SNHLY and CDR2 as FYNNEI. Germline trimming cut 7 bases from V and 8 bases from J; bases unmatched to any gene: 10. The CDR3 totals 14 residues. The DNA for the CDR3 is TGTGCCAGCATTCCCGGACAGGCTTCGGGGGAGCTGTTTTTT. This sequence encodes CASIPGQASGELFF.

This clonotype was seen only a few times. V usage is TRBV20-1 and J usage is TRBJ2-1; 11 bases are shared with TRBD2. The CDR3 has 15 amino acids. Germline CDR1 DFQATT, CDR2 SNEGSKA (reference sequence). The V gene end was trimmed by 5 bases and the J gene end by 8 bases; junction bases not matched to a gene: 11. The CDR3 coding sequence is TGCAGTGCTGATCAAACTAGCGGGAGTCGGTATGAGCAGTTCTTC. It codes for CSADQTSGSRYEQFF.

This clonotype came up a few times. V and J are TRBV12-3 or TRBV12-4 and TRBJ2-7, with D perhaps matching TRBD1 (5 bases). The CDR3 has 13 amino acids. Trimming removed 6 bases at V and 2 bases at J, with 11 bases between. The CDR3 is CASSPRVTYEQYF. CDR3 coding DNA: TGTGCCAGCAGCCCCAGGGTTACCTACGAGCAGTACTTC.

This clonotype was seen a handful of times. In nucleotides, the CDR3 is TGCAGCGTTGAAGATCAGGGATTTCATGGCTACACCTTC. This translates into CSVEDQGFHGYTF. V is TRBV29-1 and J is TRBJ1-2; D possibly corresponds to TRBD1 (5 bases). This CDR3 region has 13 residues. Trimming left V 0 bases short and J 6 bases short, with 11 bases between. Germline V gives CDR1 SQVTM, CDR2 ANQGSEA.

The chain recombines TRBV7-2 with TRBJ1-1; no reliable D call. The CDR3 sequence is 13 residues long. Germline V CDR1 and CDR2: SGHTA, FQGNSA. V lost 5 bases and J lost 0, with 7 bases in between. CDR3 in DNA: TGTGCCAGCAGCCAAACAGTGAACACTGAAGCTTTCTTT. It translates to CASSQTVNTEAFF.

This clonotype occurred a few times. The chain is built from TRBV7-8 and TRBJ1-5, with D perhaps TRBD1 (6 bases). The V gene lost 7 bases and the J gene lost 4 bases, with 14 bases spanning the gap. This CDR3 region has 14 residues. Germline V lookup: CDR1 SGHVS, CDR2 FQNEAQ. CDR3 amino acids: CASTATGLNQPQHF. The CDR3, as DNA: TGTGCCAGCACCGCAACAGGGTTGAATCAGCCCCAGCATTTT.

The chain uses TRBV5-4 and TRBJ2-5; D is undetermined. The germline CDR1 and CDR2 sequences are SGHNT and YYREEE (reference sequence). V was shortened by 7 bases and J by 2 bases, with 6 bases between the two germline ends. There are 11 residues in the CDR3. The CDR3 spells CASGAQETQYF. The CDR3 nucleotides are TGTGCCAGCGGAGCACAAGAGACCCAGTACTTC.

The chain recombines TRBV5-4 with TRBJ2-1; D gene uncertain. The ends were cut back, 4 bases at V and 4 bases at J, with 9 bases in the middle. Germline V lookup: CDR1 SGHNT, CDR2 YYREEE (reference sequence). The CDR3 extends over 13 amino acids. DNA of the CDR3: TGTGCCAGCAGCGGACCATTGTACAATGAGCAGTTCTTC. The encoded protein is CASSGPLYNEQFF.

This clonotype was recorded many times. The V gene is TRBV20-1, the J gene TRBJ2-7; perhaps TRBD1 as D (6 bases). The germline V gene has CDR1 DFQATT and CDR2 SNEGSKA (reference sequence). This CDR3 comprises 13 residues. Trimming took 6 bases from V and 1 from J, leaving 13 bases between them. The CDR3, as DNA: TGCAGTGCCTCAGACAGGTTTTCCTACGAGCAGTACTTC. Protein: CSASDRFSYEQYF.